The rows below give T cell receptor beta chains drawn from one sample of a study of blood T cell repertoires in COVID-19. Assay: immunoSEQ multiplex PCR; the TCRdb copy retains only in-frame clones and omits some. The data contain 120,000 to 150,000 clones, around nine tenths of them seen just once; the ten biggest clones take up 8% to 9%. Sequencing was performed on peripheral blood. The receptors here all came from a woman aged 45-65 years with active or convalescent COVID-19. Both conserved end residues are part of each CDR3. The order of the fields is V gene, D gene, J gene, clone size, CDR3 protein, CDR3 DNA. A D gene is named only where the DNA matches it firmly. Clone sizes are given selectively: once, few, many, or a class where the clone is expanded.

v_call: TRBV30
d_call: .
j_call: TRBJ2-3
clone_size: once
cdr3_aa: CAWSNMNTQYF
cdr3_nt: TGTGCCTGGAGCAACATGAATACGCAGTATTTT

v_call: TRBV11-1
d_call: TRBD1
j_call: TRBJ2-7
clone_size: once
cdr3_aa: CASSFAGGDYEQYF
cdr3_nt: TGTGCCAGCAGCTTCGCAGGGGGTGACTACGAGCAGTACTTC

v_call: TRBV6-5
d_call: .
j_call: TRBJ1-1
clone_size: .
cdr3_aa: CASTRGKDTEAFF
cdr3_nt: TGTGCCAGCACTAGAGGGAAGGACACTGAAGCTTTCTTT

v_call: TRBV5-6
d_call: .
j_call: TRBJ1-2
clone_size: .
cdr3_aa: CASSFSTGYTF
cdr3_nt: TGTGCCAGCAGCTTTTCTACTGGCTACACCTTC

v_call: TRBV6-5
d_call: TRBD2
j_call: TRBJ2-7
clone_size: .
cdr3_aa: CASSYLRGGVEQYF
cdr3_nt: TGTGCCAGCAGTTATCTTAGGGGAGGGGTCGAGCAGTACTTC

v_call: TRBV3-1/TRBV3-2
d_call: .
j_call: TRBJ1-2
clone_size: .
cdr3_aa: CASSQVRSAGYTF
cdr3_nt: TGTGCCAGCAGCCAAGTGCGTTCCGCTGGCTACACCTTC

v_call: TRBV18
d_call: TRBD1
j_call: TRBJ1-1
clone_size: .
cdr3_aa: CASSPGQGIKGTEAFF
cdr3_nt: TGTGCCAGCTCACCGGGACAGGGGATCAAGGGCACTGAAGCTTTCTTT

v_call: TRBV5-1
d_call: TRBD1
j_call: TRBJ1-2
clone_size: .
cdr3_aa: CASSLGQGPLYGYTF
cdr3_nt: TGCGCCAGCAGCTTGGGACAGGGTCCCCTTTATGGCTACACCTTC

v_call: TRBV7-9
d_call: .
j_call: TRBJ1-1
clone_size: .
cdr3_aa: CASSLARLNTEAFF
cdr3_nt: TGTGCCAGCAGCTTAGCGCGGCTGAACACTGAAGCTTTCTTT

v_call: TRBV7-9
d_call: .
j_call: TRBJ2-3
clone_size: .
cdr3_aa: CASSFSQGGTDTQYF
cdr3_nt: TGTGCCAGCAGCTTTAGCCAGGGGGGAACAGATACGCAGTATTTT

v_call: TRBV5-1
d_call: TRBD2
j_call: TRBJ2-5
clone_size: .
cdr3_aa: CASSRGTSGVETQYF
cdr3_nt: TGCGCCAGCAGTAGGGGGACTAGCGGGGTTGAGACCCAGTACTTC

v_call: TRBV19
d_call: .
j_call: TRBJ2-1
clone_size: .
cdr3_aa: CASSPVLDNEQFF
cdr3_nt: TGTGCCAGTAGCCCGGTTTTGGACAATGAGCAGTTCTTC

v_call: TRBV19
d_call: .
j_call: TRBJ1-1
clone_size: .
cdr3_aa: CASQGPMNTEAFF
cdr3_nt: TGTGCCAGTCAGGGGCCTATGAACACTGAAGCTTTCTTT

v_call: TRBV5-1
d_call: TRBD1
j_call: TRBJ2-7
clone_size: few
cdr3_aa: CASSPLTGIEQYF
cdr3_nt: TGCGCCAGCAGCCCCCTGACAGGGATCGAGCAGTACTTC

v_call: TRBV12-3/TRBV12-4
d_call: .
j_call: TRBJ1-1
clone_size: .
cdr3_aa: CASILSGGAEAFF
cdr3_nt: TGTGCCAGCATCCTCTCGGGCGGGGCTGAAGCTTTCTTT

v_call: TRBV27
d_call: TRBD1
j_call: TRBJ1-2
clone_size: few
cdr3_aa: CASSSLTGGYGYTF
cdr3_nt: TGTGCCAGCAGTTCCTTAACAGGGGGCTATGGCTACACCTTC

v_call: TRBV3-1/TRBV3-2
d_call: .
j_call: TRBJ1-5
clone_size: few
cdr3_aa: CASSPGTGNQPQHF
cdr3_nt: TGTGCCAGCAGCCCCGGGACTGGAAATCAGCCCCAGCATTTT

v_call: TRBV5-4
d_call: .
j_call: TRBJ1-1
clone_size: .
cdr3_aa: CASSLESPGGAEAFF
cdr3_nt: TGTGCCAGCAGCTTGGAGTCTCCGGGCGGGGCTGAAGCTTTCTTT

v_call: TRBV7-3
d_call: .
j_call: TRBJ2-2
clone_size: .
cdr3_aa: CASSLGLKGELFF
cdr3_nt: TGTGCCAGCAGCTTAGGGCTAAAGGGGGAGCTGTTTTTT

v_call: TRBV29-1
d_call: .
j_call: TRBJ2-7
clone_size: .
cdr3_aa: CSVQTGNGWEQYF
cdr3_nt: TGCAGCGTCCAAACAGGGAACGGTTGGGAGCAGTACTTC

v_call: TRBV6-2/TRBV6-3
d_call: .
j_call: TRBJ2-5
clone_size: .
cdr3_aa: CASSYSRAETQYF
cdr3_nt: TGTGCCAGCAGTTACTCGAGGGCTGAGACCCAGTACTTC

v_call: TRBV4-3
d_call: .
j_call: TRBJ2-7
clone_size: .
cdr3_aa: CASSQFTGYEQYF
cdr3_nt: TGCGCCAGCAGCCAATTTACAGGCTACGAGCAGTACTTC

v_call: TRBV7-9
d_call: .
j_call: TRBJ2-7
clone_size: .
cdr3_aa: CASSSVYEQYF
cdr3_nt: TGTGCCAGCAGCTCGGTTTACGAGCAGTACTTC

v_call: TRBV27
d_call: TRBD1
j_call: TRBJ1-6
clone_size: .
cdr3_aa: CASRPIGTEVNSPLHF
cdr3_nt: TGTGCCAGCAGGCCGATCGGGACAGAGGTTAATTCACCCCTCCACTTT

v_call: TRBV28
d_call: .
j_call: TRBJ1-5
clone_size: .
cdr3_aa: CASSETALNQPQHF
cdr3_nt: TGTGCCAGCAGTGAGACAGCGCTCAATCAGCCCCAGCATTTT

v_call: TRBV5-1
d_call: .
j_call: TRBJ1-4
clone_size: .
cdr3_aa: CASSYSIYRELNEKLFF
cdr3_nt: TGCGCCAGCAGCTACAGCATTTACAGGGAACTAAATGAAAAACTGTTTTTT

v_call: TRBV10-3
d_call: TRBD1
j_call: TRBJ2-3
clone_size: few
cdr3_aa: CAISGSAGQGATDTQYF
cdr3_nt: TGTGCCATCAGTGGGTCGGCGGGACAGGGGGCCACAGATACGCAGTATTTT

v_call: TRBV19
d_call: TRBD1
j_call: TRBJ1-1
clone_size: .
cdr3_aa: CASKTGAINTEAFF
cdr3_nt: TGTGCCAGTAAAACAGGGGCGATAAACACTGAAGCTTTCTTT

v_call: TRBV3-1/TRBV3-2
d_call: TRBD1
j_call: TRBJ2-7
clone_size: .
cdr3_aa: CATEDRVLLEQYF
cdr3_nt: TGTGCCACCGAGGACAGGGTGCTGCTCGAGCAGTACTTC

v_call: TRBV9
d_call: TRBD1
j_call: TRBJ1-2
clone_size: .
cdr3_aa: CASSGSGQGYYGYTF
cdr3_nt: TGTGCCAGCAGCGGGAGCGGACAGGGCTATTATGGCTACACCTTC

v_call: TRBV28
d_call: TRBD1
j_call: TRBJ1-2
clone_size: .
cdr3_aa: CASSSDPGTDYGYTF
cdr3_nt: TGTGCCAGCAGTTCCGACCCCGGGACAGATTATGGCTACACCTTC

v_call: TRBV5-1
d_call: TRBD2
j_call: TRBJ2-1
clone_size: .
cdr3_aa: CASSLSGGGHEQFF
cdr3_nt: TGCGCCAGCAGCTTGTCGGGAGGAGGGCATGAGCAGTTCTTC

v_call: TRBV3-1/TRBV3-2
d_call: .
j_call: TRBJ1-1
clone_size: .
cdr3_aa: CASSPSSITEAFF
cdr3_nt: TGTGCCAGCAGCCCTAGTTCGATAACTGAAGCTTTCTTT

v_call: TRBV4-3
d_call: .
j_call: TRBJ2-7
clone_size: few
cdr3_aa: CASSQEWGSEQYF
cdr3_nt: TGCGCCAGCAGCCAAGAGTGGGGCTCCGAGCAGTACTTC

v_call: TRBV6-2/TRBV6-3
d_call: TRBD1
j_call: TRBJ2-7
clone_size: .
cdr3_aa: CASSYSLGTGEYEQYF
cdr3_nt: TGTGCCAGCAGTTACTCGTTGGGGACAGGGGAATACGAGCAGTACTTC

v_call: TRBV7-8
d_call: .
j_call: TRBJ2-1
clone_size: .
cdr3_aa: CASSLPNSNEQFF
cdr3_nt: TGTGCCAGCAGCTTACCAAACAGCAATGAGCAGTTCTTC

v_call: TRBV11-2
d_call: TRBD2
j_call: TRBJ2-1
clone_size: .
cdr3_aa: CASSLESGGTIYNEQFF
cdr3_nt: TGTGCCAGCAGCTTAGAATCGGGCGGGACTATTTACAATGAGCAGTTCTTC

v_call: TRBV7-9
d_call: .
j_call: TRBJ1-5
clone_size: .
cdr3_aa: CASSFQGREQPQHF
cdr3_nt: TGTGCCAGCAGCTTTCAGGGGAGGGAACAGCCCCAGCATTTT

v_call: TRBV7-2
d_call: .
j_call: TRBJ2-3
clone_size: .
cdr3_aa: CASSSTTRLSTDTQYF
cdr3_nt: TGTGCCAGCAGCTCTACGACTAGACTCAGCACAGATACGCAGTATTTT

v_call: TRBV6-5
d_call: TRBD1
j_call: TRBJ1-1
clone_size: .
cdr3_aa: CASSFDRGPNTEAFF
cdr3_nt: TGTGCCAGCAGTTTCGACAGGGGCCCGAACACTGAAGCTTTCTTT

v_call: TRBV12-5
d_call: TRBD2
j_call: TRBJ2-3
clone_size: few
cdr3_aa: CASGGTSSTDTQYF
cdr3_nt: TGTGCTAGTGGTGGGACTAGTAGCACAGATACGCAGTATTTT

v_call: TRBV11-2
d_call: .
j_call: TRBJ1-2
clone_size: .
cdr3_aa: CASSPNPGQFEKADGGYTF
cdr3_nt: TGTGCCAGCAGCCCAAACCCCGGACAGTTTGAGAAGGCAGACGGTGGCTACACCTTC

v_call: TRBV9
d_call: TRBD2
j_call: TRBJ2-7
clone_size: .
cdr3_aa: CASSVVVPSGGISYEQYF
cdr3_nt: TGTGCCAGCAGCGTAGTTGTCCCTAGCGGGGGGATCTCCTACGAGCAGTACTTC

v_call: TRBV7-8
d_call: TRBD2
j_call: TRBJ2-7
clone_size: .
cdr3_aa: CASSIGGRVEQYF
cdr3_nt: TGTGCCAGCAGCATCGGGGGGAGGGTCGAGCAGTACTTC

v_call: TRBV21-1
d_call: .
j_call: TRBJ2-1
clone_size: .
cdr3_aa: CASGRGRGRLGNREQFF
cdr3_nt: TGTGCCAGCGGAAGGGGCAGGGGGCGCCTGGGGAATCGGGAGCAGTTCTTC

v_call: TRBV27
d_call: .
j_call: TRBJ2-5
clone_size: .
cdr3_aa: CASSPTASVETQYF
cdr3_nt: TGTGCCAGCAGTCCCACGGCGAGCGTGGAGACCCAGTACTTC